This TCR beta chain was observed in a study of OX40 agonist ivuxolimab in advanced cancers. The germline gives CDR1 GTSNPN, CDR2 SVGIG (reference sequence). Trimming took off 0 bases at V and 7 bases at J, with 12 bases between the two ends. This CDR3 contains 13 residues. The repertoire was sequenced with immunoSEQ multiplex PCR; TCRdb's copy has only in-frame clones and lacks some. The table shows over 80,000 clones, with 70% to 90% occurring only once. The gene calls are TRBV30 and TRBJ1-2; tentatively, D is TRBD1 (5 bases). Sample: CD4+ or CD8+ T cells sorted from blood, taken in a trial of the OX40 agonist ivuxolimab. This sequence was found in an adult with an advanced solid tumor such as melanoma, head and neck, liver or kidney cancer. The DNA for the CDR3 is TGTGCCTGGAGTGTACTTGGGGGATTTGGCTACACCTTC. It encodes CAWSVLGGFGYTF.